Given below is one T cell receptor beta chain in context. This specimen comes from a study of shared clonotypes between healthy human individuals. Turning to the study itself: A few men and two women, aged 18 to 49, were donors.

Sequencing was performed with immunoSEQ multiplex PCR; in TCRdb, only in-frame clones are kept and a portion is missing. The profile shows 660,000 or so clones, approximately 96% of them singletons. Naive CD8 cells comprised CD45RO-negative, CCR7-positively selected cells, excluding terminally differentiated effector memory CD45RA+ cells. CDR3 length: 14 residues. Trimming removed 5 bases at V and 4 bases at J, with 11 bases between. Germline values: CDR1 SSHAT, CDR2 FNYEAQ (reference sequence). This chain links TRBV7-7 with TRBJ2-2; D unresolved. The sequenced sample was naive CD8+ T cells sorted from blood. The TCR was taken from a woman under 40 in good health. The CDR3 region is CASSPLWPTGELFF. The CDR3, as DNA: TGTGCCAGCAGCCCCCTATGGCCCACCGGGGAGCTGTTTTTT. Variable domain in full (rest from reference TRBV7-7 and TRBJ2-2): GAGVSQSPRYKVTKRGQDVTLRCDPISSHATLYWYQQALGQGPEFLTYFNYEAQPDKSGLPSDRFSAERPEGSISTLTIQRTEQRDSAMYRCASSPLWPTGELFFGEGSRLTVL.